Detailed here is one T cell receptor (beta chain). This CDR3 is 16 amino acids long. The germline V and J ends were trimmed by 2 bases and 4 bases, with 14 bases remaining between them. In germline, CDR1 is SNHLY, CDR2 FYNNEI. The sample belongs to a study of human T cells and chemical hapten exposure. The study's library attached unique molecular identifiers to single cDNA molecules. One entry per CDR3 protein, called by TCRdb with MiXCR from the RACE reads. Altogether about 170,000 distinct CDR3 sequences are present, about a quarter being singletons, with the ten largest covering around 1.9%. The time point denotes: patch test 3, about 24 weeks after DPC sensitization. As to treatment: therapeutic diphenylcyclopropenone sensitization with weekly scalp DPC.

The chain employs TRBV2 and TRBJ2-2; a weak D match, TRBD2 (7 bases). This specimen was whole blood, taken in connection with sensitization to the hapten diphenylcyclopropenone (DPC). The sequence came from a woman aged 18-29 years with alopecia areata. Some clones in this sample may be carry-over from other donors' samples. CDR3 residues: CASSERGGGTTGELFF. DNA of the CDR3: TGTGCCAGCAGTGAAAGGGGGGGAGGAACCACCGGGGAGCTGTTTTTT.